This TCR beta chain appears in the sequencing data of a study of regulatory T cells in long-lasting Graves disease. Findings of the study overall: Authors noted too few samples as a limitation.

Time point denoted: newly diagnosed GD, antithyroid drugs for less than 3 months. RNA isolated from PBMCs was used to make the TCR library. The TCR beta library used iRepertoire HTBI primers with Arm-PCR amplification of CDR3. TCRdb fed the multiplex PCR reads into MiXCR, producing one record per CDR3 protein. Here the sample spans a few hundred thousand distinct CDR3 sequences, around 17% being singletons. The length of the CDR3 is 14 residues. CDR1 is SEHNR, CDR2 FQNEAQ, per germline (reference sequence). The germline V and J ends were trimmed by 4 bases and 9 bases, with 18 bases remaining between them. Ten or more counts support this clonotype. Its antigen is unknown. The same specimen was also included in a second study, on T cells in Graves' hyperthyroidism and ophthalmopathy.

V gene TRBV7-9 combines with J gene TRBJ1-2, with D tentatively TRBD1 (6 bases). The source is a man aged 35-49 years with Graves disease. The sample consisted of peripheral blood mononuclear cells (PBMCs), taken at new diagnosis, from a patient treated with antithyroid drugs. Here the CDR3 DNA reads TGTGCCAGCAGCTACATCGGACAGCCGATAAGCTACACCTTC. Translating gives CASSYIGQPISYTF.